The clone carrying this TCR beta chain turned up a few times. Gene labels here are mouse ones. The DNA ends 4 residues before the CDR3 does, and the rest of the CDR3 is filled in from the germline J gene. There are 15 residues in the CDR3. V was clipped by 4 bases and J by 0 bases; unmatched bases: 5. Germline V gives CDR1 NSQYPW, CDR2 LRSPGD (reference sequence). The data were taken from a study of CD8+ T cells in alopecia areata. Sequencing relied on a cDNA template that was reverse transcribed from extracted RNA. TCRdb keeps only in-frame clones here, not all; method: immunoSEQ multiplex PCR. Captured here are 90,000 to 130,000 clones, none seen once; the top ten comprise around 19%.

Sequencing was performed on lesional skin. This chain connects TRBV1 to TRBJ2-7, with TRBD2 identical over 8 bases. The receptor was derived from a C3H/HeJ mouse with alopecia areata. The strain bears MHC haplotype H2-k. Incomplete CDR3 DNA: TGCACCTGCAGTGTCACGACTGGGGTCTCCTAT. Its translation: CTCSVTTGVSY. The entire CDR3 protein reads CTCSVTTGVSYEQYF.